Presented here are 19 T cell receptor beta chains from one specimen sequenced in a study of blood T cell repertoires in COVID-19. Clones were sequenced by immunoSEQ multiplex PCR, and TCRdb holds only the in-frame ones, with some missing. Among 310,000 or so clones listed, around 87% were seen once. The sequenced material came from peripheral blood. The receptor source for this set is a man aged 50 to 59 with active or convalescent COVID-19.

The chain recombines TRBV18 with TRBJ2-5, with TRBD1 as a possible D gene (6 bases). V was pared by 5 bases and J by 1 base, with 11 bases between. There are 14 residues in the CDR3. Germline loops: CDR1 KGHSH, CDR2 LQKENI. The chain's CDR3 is CASSSGQSQETQYF. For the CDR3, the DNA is TGTGCCAGCTCAAGCGGACAGTCCCAAGAGACCCAGTACTTC.

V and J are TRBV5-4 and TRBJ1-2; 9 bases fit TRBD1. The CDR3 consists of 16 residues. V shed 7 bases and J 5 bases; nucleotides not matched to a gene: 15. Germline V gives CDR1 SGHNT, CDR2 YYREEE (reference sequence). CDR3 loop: CASGDPLDRGDYGYTF. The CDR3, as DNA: TGTGCCAGCGGCGATCCCCTGGACAGGGGAGATTATGGCTACACCTTC. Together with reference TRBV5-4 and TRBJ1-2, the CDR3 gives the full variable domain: ETGVTQSPTHLIKTRGQQVTLRCSSQSGHNTVSWYQQALGQGPQFIFQYYREEENGRGNFPPRFSGLQFPNYSSELNVNALELDDSALYLCASGDPLDRGDYGYTFGSGTRLTVV.

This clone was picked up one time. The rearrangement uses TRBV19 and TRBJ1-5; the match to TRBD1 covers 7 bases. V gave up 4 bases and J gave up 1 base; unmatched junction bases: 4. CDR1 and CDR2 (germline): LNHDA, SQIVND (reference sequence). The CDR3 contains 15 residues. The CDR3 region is CASSTGTASNQPQHF. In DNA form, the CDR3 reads TGTGCCAGTAGTACTGGGACAGCCAGCAATCAGCCCCAGCATTTT.

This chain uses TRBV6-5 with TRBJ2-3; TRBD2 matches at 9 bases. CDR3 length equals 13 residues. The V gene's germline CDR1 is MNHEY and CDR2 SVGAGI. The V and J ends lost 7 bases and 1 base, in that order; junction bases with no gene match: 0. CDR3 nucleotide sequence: TGTGCCAGCACTAGCGGGGGCACAGATACGCAGTATTTT. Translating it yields CASTSGGTDTQYF.

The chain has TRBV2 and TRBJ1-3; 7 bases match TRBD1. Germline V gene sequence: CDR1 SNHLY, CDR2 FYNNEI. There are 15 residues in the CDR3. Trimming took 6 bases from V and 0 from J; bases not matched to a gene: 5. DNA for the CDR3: TGTGCCAGCAGCGAACAGGGGAGCTCTGGAAACACCATATATTTT. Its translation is CASSEQGSSGNTIYF.

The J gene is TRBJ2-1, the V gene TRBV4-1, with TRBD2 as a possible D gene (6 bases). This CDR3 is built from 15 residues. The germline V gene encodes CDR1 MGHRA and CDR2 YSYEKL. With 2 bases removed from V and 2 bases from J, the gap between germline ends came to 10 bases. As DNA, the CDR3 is TGCGCCAGCAGCCAAACGGGAGTACCCTACAATGAGCAGTTCTTC. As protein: CASSQTGVPYNEQFF.

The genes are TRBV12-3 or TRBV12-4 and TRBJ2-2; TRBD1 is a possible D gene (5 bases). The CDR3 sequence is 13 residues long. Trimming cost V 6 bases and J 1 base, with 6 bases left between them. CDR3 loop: CASRQVNTGELFF. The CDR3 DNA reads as TGTGCCAGCAGACAGGTGAACACCGGGGAGCTGTTTTTT.

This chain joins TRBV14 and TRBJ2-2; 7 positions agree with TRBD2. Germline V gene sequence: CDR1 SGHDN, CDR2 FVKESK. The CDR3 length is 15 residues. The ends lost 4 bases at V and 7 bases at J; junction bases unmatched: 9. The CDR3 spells CASSPALAVLGELFF. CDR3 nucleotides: TGTGCCAGCAGCCCCGCCCTAGCGGTACTCGGGGAGCTGTTTTTT.

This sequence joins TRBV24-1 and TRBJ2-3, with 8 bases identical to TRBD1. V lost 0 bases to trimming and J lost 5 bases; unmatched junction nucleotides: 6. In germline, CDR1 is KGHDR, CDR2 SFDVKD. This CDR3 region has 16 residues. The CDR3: CATSDLQGARVDTQYF. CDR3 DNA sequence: TGTGCCACCAGTGATTTGCAGGGGGCAAGGGTAGATACGCAGTATTTT.

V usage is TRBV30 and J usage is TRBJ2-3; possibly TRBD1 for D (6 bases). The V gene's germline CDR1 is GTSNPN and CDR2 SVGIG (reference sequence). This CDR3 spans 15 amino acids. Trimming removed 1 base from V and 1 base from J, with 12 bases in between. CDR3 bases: TGTGCCTGGAGTGCCGGGGCAGGGGGCACAGATACGCAGTATTTT. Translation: CAWSAGAGGTDTQYF. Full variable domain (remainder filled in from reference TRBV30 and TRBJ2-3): SQTIHQWPATLVQPVGSPLSLECTVEGTSNPNLYWYRQAAGRGLQLLFYSVGIGQISSEVPQNLSASRPQDRQFILSSKKLLLSDSGFYLCAWSAGAGGTDTQYFGPGTRLTVL.

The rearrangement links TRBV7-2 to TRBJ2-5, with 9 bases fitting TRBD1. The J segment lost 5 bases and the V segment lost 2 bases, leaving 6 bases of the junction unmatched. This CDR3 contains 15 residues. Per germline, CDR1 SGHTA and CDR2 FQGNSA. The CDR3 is CASSLSGQGWETQYF. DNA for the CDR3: TGTGCCAGCAGCTTATCGGGACAGGGCTGGGAGACCCAGTACTTC.

The CDR3 here is CASRYPQGASYEQYF. The CDR3 region has the DNA TGTGCCAGCAGGTACCCCCAGGGGGCCTCCTACGAGCAGTACTTC. The genes are TRBV6-2 or TRBV6-3 and TRBJ2-7; 8 nucleotides match TRBD1. The CDR3 contains 15 residues. CDR1 is MNHEY and CDR2 is SVGEGT in the germline V gene. J was trimmed by 0 bases and V by 6 bases; bases with no gene match: 7.

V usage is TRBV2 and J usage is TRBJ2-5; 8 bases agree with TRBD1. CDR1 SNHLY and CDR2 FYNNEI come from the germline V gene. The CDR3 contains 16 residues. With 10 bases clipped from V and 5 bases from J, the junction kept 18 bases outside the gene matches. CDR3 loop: CATLLDRGRGGETQYF. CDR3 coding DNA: TGTGCCACACTATTAGACAGGGGAAGGGGCGGGGAGACCCAGTACTTC. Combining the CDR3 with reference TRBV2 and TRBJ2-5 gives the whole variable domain EPEVTQTPSHQVTQMGQEVILRCVPISNHLYFYWYRQILGQKVEFLVSFYNNEISEKSEIFDDQFSVERPDGSNFTLKIRSTKLEDSAMYFCATLLDRGRGGETQYFGPGTRLLVL.

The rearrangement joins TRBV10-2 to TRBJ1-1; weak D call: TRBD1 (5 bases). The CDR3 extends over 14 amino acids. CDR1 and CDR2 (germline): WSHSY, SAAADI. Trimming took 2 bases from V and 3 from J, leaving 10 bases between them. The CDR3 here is CASSEVGGDTEAFF. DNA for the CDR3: TGCGCCAGCAGTGAGGTTGGAGGGGACACTGAAGCTTTCTTT.

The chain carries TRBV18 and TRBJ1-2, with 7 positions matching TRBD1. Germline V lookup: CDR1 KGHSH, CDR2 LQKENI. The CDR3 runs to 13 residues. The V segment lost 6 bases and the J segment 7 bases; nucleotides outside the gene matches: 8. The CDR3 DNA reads TGTGCCAGCTCCCCGACAGGGAACGGTGGCTACACCTTC. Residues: CASSPTGNGGYTF.

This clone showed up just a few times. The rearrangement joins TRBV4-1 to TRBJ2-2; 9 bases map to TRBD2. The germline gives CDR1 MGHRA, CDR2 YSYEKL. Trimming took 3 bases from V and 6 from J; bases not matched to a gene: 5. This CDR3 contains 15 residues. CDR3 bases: TGCGCCAGCAGCCACGGGACTAGCCCTGCCGGGGAGCTGTTTTTT. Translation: CASSHGTSPAGELFF.

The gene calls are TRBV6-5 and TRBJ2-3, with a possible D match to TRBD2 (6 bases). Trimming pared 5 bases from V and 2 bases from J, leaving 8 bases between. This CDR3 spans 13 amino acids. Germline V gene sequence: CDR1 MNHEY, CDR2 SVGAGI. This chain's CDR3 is CASSRDSTDTQYF. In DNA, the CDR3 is TGTGCCAGCAGTCGGGACTCCACAGATACGCAGTATTTT.

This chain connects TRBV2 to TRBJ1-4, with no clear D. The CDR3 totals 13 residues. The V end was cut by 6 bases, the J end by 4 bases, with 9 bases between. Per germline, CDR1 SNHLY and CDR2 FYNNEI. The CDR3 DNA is TGTGCCAGCAGGGACGGGAGTAATGAAAAACTGTTTTTT. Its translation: CASRDGSNEKLFF.

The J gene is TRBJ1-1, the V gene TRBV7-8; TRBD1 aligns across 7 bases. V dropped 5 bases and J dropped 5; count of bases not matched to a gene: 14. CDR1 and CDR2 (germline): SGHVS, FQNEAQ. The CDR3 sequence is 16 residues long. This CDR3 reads CASSPWAGGIGTEAFF. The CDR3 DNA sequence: TGTGCCAGCAGCCCCTGGGCAGGGGGGATAGGGACTGAAGCTTTCTTT. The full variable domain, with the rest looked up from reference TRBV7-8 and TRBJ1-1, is GAGVSQSPRYKVAKRGQDVALRCDPISGHVSLFWYQQALGQGPEFLTYFQNEAQLDKSGLPSDRFFAERPEGSVSTLKIQRTQQEDSAVYLCASSPWAGGIGTEAFFGQGTRLTVV.